Shown below are 28 T cell receptor beta chains from a single sample sequenced in a study of cytotoxic CD8 clonotypes in ibrutinib-treated CLL. Sequencing was performed with immunoSEQ multiplex PCR; in TCRdb, only in-frame clones are kept and a portion is missing. The repertoire holds some 46,000 clones, with approximately 74% as singletons. Sequences were derived from PBMCs, sampled after 12 months of ibrutinib treatment. The receptors originated from a human donor with chronic lymphocytic leukemia.

The V gene is TRBV7-8, the J gene TRBJ2-2; 9 positions match TRBD2. CDR3 length: 14 residues. V was clipped by 2 bases and J by 5 bases; unmatched bases: 0. Per germline, CDR1 SGHVS and CDR2 FQNEAQ. The CDR3 coding sequence is TGTGCCAGCAGCTTACTAGCGGGGACCGGGGAGCTGTTTTTT. Translated, it gives CASSLLAGTGELFF. The full variable domain, with the rest looked up from reference TRBV7-8 and TRBJ2-2, is GAGVSQSPRYKVAKRGQDVALRCDPISGHVSLFWYQQALGQGPEFLTYFQNEAQLDKSGLPSDRFFAERPEGSVSTLKIQRTQQEDSAVYLCASSLLAGTGELFFGEGSRLTVL.

The V call is TRBV29-1, the J call TRBJ1-5; 8 nucleotides match TRBD1. The CDR3 is 14 amino acids. The J segment lost 3 bases and the V segment lost 4 bases, leaving 5 bases of the junction unmatched. Germline V gene data show CDR1 as SQVTM and CDR2 as ANQGSEA. This CDR3 is CSVGTGSFNQPQHF. Here the CDR3 DNA reads TGCAGCGTTGGGACAGGGAGTTTCAATCAGCCCCAGCATTTT.

The chain carries TRBV5-1 and TRBJ2-7, with TRBD1 as a possible D gene (6 bases). Trimming took off 4 bases at V and 7 bases at J, with 21 bases between the two ends. This CDR3 is 15 amino acids long. CDR1 is SGHRS, CDR2 YFSETQ, per germline. CDR3 protein: CASSARDTFWREQYF. The CDR3 nucleotides read TGCGCCAGCAGCGCCCGGGACACCTTTTGGAGGGAGCAGTACTTC.

The sample holds a few counts of this clone. The J gene is TRBJ2-3, the V gene TRBV7-9, with D tentatively TRBD2 (6 bases). CDR1 SEHNR and CDR2 FQNEAQ come from the germline V gene (reference sequence). The CDR3 length is 14 residues. The V gene lost 0 bases and the J gene lost 2 bases, with 6 bases spanning the gap. The CDR3 loop is CASSLADYTDTQYF. CDR3 bases: TGTGCCAGCAGCTTAGCGGACTACACAGATACGCAGTATTTT.

This clone was detected only a few times. The genes are TRBV7-9 and TRBJ1-2, with D possibly TRBD1 on 5 matching bases. From germline, CDR1 is SEHNR and CDR2 FQNEAQ (reference sequence). This CDR3 spans 12 amino acids. The germline V and J ends were trimmed by 5 bases and 14 bases, with 18 bases remaining between them. The CDR3 DNA is TGTGCCAGCAGCCCCGGACGGCAGGGAGGGACCTTC. Translating it yields CASSPGRQGGTF.

The J gene is TRBJ2-7, the V gene TRBV4-2; 8 nucleotides line up with TRBD2. In germline, CDR1 is LGHNA, CDR2 YNFKEQ. V shed 5 bases and J 0 bases; nucleotides not matched to a gene: 9. CDR3 length: 16 amino acids. CDR3 amino acids: CASSEHSGGSSYEQYF. In DNA form, the CDR3 reads TGTGCCAGCAGCGAACACAGCGGGGGAAGCTCCTACGAGCAGTACTTC.

The chain has TRBV30 and TRBJ2-4; 14 bases line up with TRBD2. The CDR3 is made up of 15 amino acids. V lost 1 base to trimming and J lost 9 bases; unmatched junction nucleotides: 5. Per germline, CDR1 GTSNPN and CDR2 SVGIG (reference sequence). The CDR3 loop is CAWSGTSGRSVIQYF. For the CDR3, the DNA is TGTGCCTGGAGTGGGACTAGCGGGAGGTCGGTCATTCAGTACTTC. Full variable domain (missing parts from reference TRBV30 and TRBJ2-4): SQTIHQWPATLVQPVGSPLSLECTVEGTSNPNLYWYRQAAGRGLQLLFYSVGIGQISSEVPQNLSASRPQDRQFILSSKKLLLSDSGFYLCAWSGTSGRSVIQYFGAGTRLSVL.

This chain's CDR3 is CASSPISGLGQETQYF. In DNA form, the CDR3 reads TGTGCCAGCAGCCCGATCTCGGGACTAGGCCAAGAGACCCAGTACTTC. V and J are TRBV5-4 and TRBJ2-5; 8 bases are shared with TRBD2. The germline gives CDR1 SGHNT, CDR2 YYREEE (reference sequence). The CDR3 totals 16 residues. V was pared by 4 bases and J by 1 base, with 9 bases of the junction left unmatched. Full variable domain (rest looked up from reference TRBV5-4 and TRBJ2-5): ETGVTQSPTHLIKTRGQQVTLRCSSQSGHNTVSWYQQALGQGPQFIFQYYREEENGRGNFPPRFSGLQFPNYSSELNVNALELDDSALYLCASSPISGLGQETQYFGPGTRLLVL.

This chain links TRBV18 with TRBJ2-7, with D perhaps TRBD1 (5 bases). The CDR3 covers 12 residues. V lost 3 bases, J lost 7 bases, and 10 bases lay in between. Germline V gene data show CDR1 as KGHSH and CDR2 as LQKENI. The CDR3 nucleotides are TGTGCCAGCTCACCCGACAGTCGGGAGCAGTACTTC. Its translation: CASSPDSREQYF.

This chain joins TRBV6-1 and TRBJ1-2, with 9 bases that match TRBD1. Unmatched junction bases numbered 10, after V lost 6 bases and J lost 8 bases. The CDR3 runs 14 residues. The germline V gene encodes CDR1 MNHNS and CDR2 SASEGT. The CDR3 is CASSNRDRVSGYTF. The CDR3 DNA is TGTGCCAGCAGCAACCGGGACAGGGTTAGCGGCTACACCTTC.

The gene calls are TRBV7-8 and TRBJ2-7; 13 positions match TRBD2. Germline-derived CDR1 and CDR2 are SGHVS and FQNEAQ. The CDR3 loop spans 14 amino acids. The trim removed 4 bases at V and 3 bases at J, leaving 0 bases unmatched. The CDR3 region is CASSWTSGSYEQYF. The CDR3 DNA follows: TGTGCCAGCAGCTGGACTAGCGGGAGCTACGAGCAGTACTTC.

CDR3 residues: CASSFPGQGVDEQYF. CDR3 nucleotide sequence: TGTGCCAGCAGCTTTCCGGGACAGGGAGTGGACGAGCAGTACTTC. The chain is built from TRBV7-8 and TRBJ2-7, with 9 bases that match TRBD1. Germline assignment: CDR1 SGHVS and CDR2 FQNEAQ. This CDR3 has 15 amino acids. V lost 3 bases and J lost 5; bases outside the gene matches: 8.

The chain uses TRBV6-1 and TRBJ1-2; a possible D gene is TRBD1 (5 bases). This CDR3 has 14 residues. The V gene lost 6 bases and the J gene lost 8 bases, with 19 bases spanning the gap. In germline, CDR1 is MNHNS, CDR2 SASEGT. Here the CDR3 reads CASRKPGTLPGYTF. The DNA of the CDR3 is TGTGCCAGCAGAAAACCCGGGACCCTTCCGGGCTACACCTTC.

The CDR3 DNA reads as TGTGCCAGTAGTATCATTTTCGGGACAGTCCAAAAGAACACTGAAGCTTTCTTT. Its protein is CASSIIFGTVQKNTEAFF. This sequence joins TRBV19 and TRBJ1-1, with 7 positions matching TRBD1. Germline trimming cut 3 bases from V and 1 base from J; bases unmatched to any gene: 14. This CDR3 is 18 amino acids long. Germline V gives CDR1 LNHDA, CDR2 SQIVND (reference sequence).

This clone was picked up a small number of times. The V gene is TRBV27, the J gene TRBJ2-2; 11 nucleotides align to TRBD1. CDR1 and CDR2 from the germline V gene are MNHEY and SMNVEV (reference sequence). The CDR3 has 17 residues. Trimming removed 2 bases from V and 4 bases from J; junction bases left unmatched: 6. In nucleotides, the CDR3 is TGTGCCAGCAGTTTACGGACAGGGGGCAAAAGCACCGGGGAGCTGTTTTTT. Translating gives CASSLRTGGKSTGELFF.

The genes are TRBV7-2 and TRBJ2-7, with TRBD1 identical over 11 bases. Germline CDR1 is SGHTA and CDR2 is FQGNSA. The CDR3 covers 15 residues. V lost 4 bases to trimming and J lost 4 bases; unmatched junction nucleotides: 6. CDR3 protein: CASSYGQGASYEQYF. The CDR3 region has the DNA TGTGCCAGCAGCTATGGACAGGGGGCATCTTACGAGCAGTACTTC.

The V gene is TRBV29-1, the J gene TRBJ1-3; possibly TRBD1 for D (5 bases). Germline V gene data show CDR1 as SQVTM and CDR2 as ANQGSEA. V gave up 3 bases and J gave up 7 bases, with 10 bases separating them. The CDR3 is made up of 12 amino acids. Here the CDR3 DNA reads TGCAGCGTTGAGACACAGGTGAACACCATATATTTT. This sequence encodes CSVETQVNTIYF.

The CDR3 loop reads CASSLVPSGSNEQFF. CDR3 sequence (DNA): TGTGCCAGCAGCTTGGTCCCTAGCGGGAGCAATGAGCAGTTCTTC. The rearrangement joins TRBV5-6 to TRBJ2-1; 10 bases line up with TRBD2. CDR1 is SGHDT and CDR2 is YYEEEE in the germline V gene. The CDR3 spans 15 residues. After removal of 0 bases from V and 6 bases from J, the junction contained 3 bases not matched to a gene.

The chain carries TRBV15 and TRBJ2-3; D ambiguous. The CDR3 consists of 12 residues. V shed 2 bases and J shed 6 bases, with 6 bases lying between them. From germline, CDR1 is LNHNV and CDR2 YYDKDF (reference sequence). The CDR3 loop reads CATSRQRDTQYF. Here the CDR3 DNA reads TGTGCCACCAGCAGACAAAGGGATACGCAGTATTTT.

The chain combines TRBV25-1 with TRBJ2-7; 7 bases are a match to TRBD2. The V and J ends lost 6 bases and 3 bases, in that order; junction bases with no gene match: 5. Germline V gene data show CDR1 as MGHDK and CDR2 as SYGVNS. The CDR3 has 13 amino acids. This CDR3 is CASRGGSSYEQYF. CDR3 sequence (DNA): TGTGCCAGCAGAGGCGGGAGTAGCTACGAGCAGTACTTC.

The rearrangement joins TRBV19 to TRBJ2-1; 8 bases are a match to TRBD2. Germline V gene lookup returns CDR1 LNHDA and CDR2 SQIVND (reference sequence). There are 14 residues in the CDR3. Losses at the gene ends were 7 bases for V and 5 bases for J; bases not matched to a gene: 7. As DNA, the CDR3 is TGTGCCAGTACCCTTAGCGGGATAGACAATGAGCAGTTCTTC. Its protein product is CASTLSGIDNEQFF.

The chain has TRBV7-9 and TRBJ1-1; D unclear. There are 13 residues in the CDR3. Trimming shortened V by 0 bases and J by 11 bases, and 13 bases separated the two germline ends. Looked up from germline, CDR1 is SEHNR and CDR2 is FQNEAQ (reference sequence). In nucleotides, the CDR3 is TGTGCCAGCAGCTTAGCAGCAACGGGTAGGGCTTTCTTT. As protein: CASSLAATGRAFF.

The genes are TRBV6-5 and TRBJ2-7; 11 bases map to TRBD1. Germline CDR1 MNHEY, CDR2 SVGAGI. With V trimmed by 8 bases and J by 1 base, 4 bases remained unmatched. The CDR3 has 14 amino acids. The CDR3: CASGGTGGSYEQYF. CDR3 nucleotide sequence: TGTGCCAGCGGGGGGACAGGGGGTTCCTACGAGCAGTACTTC.

The chain joins TRBV6-5 to TRBJ2-7; D is uncertain. The germline CDR1 and CDR2 sequences are MNHEY and SVGAGI. CDR3 size: 14 residues. V shed 2 bases and J shed 0 bases, with 8 bases lying between them. The CDR3 loop reads CASSYHGDSYEQYF. As DNA, the CDR3 is TGTGCCAGCAGTTACCATGGGGACTCCTACGAGCAGTACTTC.

The V call is TRBV7-8, the J call TRBJ1-1, with 8 bases matching TRBD1. The germline gives CDR1 SGHVS, CDR2 FQNEAQ. The CDR3 is made up of 13 amino acids. V lost 2 bases and J lost 6; bases outside the gene matches: 2. CDR3 amino acids: CASSLTGGPEAFF. The CDR3 DNA sequence: TGTGCCAGCAGCTTAACAGGGGGTCCTGAAGCTTTCTTT.

The chain recombines TRBV9 with TRBJ1-1; TRBD1 is a possible D gene (6 bases). The CDR3 spans 14 residues. CDR1 and CDR2 from the germline V gene are SGDLS and YYNGEE. Trimming shortened V by 5 bases and J by 0 bases, and 11 bases separated the two germline ends. The CDR3 loop reads CASRSGGVNTEAFF. The CDR3 DNA reads as TGTGCCAGCAGGTCCGGGGGCGTGAACACTGAAGCTTTCTTT.

Notes on this clone: A read error may produce the germline difference seen at one junction end. The V gene is TRBV4-2, the J gene TRBJ1-2; unclear D gene. This CDR3 has 15 amino acids. Germline V gene lookup returns CDR1 LGHNA and CDR2 YNFKEQ. CDR3 amino acids: CTSSQLGFQIDGYTF. The CDR3, as DNA: TGTACCAGCAGCCAATTGGGGTTTCAAATTGATGGCTACACCTTC.

V and J are TRBV5-1 and TRBJ1-2; D remains ambiguous. The length of the CDR3 is 13 residues. The V end lost 1 base, the J end lost 2 bases, and 6 bases lay between the germline ends. CDR1 and CDR2 from the germline V gene are SGHRS and YFSETQ. DNA for the CDR3: TGCGCCAGCAGCTTGTCGTCCAACTATGGCTACACCTTC. Translation gives CASSLSSNYGYTF.